This TCR beta chain was obtained from a study of blood T cell repertoires in COVID-19. All enrollees were roughly 18 to 90 years old and from about 24 US areas. Cohorts were determined from participant-reported clinical history. Before being deemed recovered, Cohort 3 donors had two negative PCRs, clearance, or symptom resolution. Per the original methods: Nucleated cell counts were estimated from reference gene primer amplification. Only in-frame clones appear in the TCRdb table, and some are missing; sequencing was by immunoSEQ multiplex PCR. D and trimming come from the DNA, and the V and J calls and clone size come from that table. This sample has about 160,000 clones, with 70% to 90% found just once. Germline values: CDR1 SNHLY, CDR2 FYNNEI. The germline V and J ends were trimmed by 10 bases and 3 bases, with 12 bases remaining between them. The CDR3 consists of 13 residues.

This chain connects TRBV2 to TRBJ1-4; possible D gene TRBD1, 5 bases. The origin of this receptor is a man aged 35 to 55 who had recovered from COVID-19. The sequencing input was PBMCs or T cells enriched from blood (not recorded which). CDR3 residues: CANRGGANEKLFF. The CDR3 DNA reads as TGTGCCAATCGGGGGGGAGCTAATGAAAAACTGTTTTTT.